The 27 T cell receptor beta chains given below trace back to one sample, sequenced in a study of prognosis after radiotherapy for stage I lung cancer. The study amplified the TCR beta CDR3 region from genomic DNA. This amplification was carried out by two rounds of multiplex PCR. It was primers specific to each TRBV and TRBJ gene that first-round PCR used. MiXCR, applied by TCRdb to the multiplex PCR reads, yields one record per CDR3 protein. The sample comprises 15,000 to 20,000 distinct CDR3 sequences, roughly 30% of which are singletons, and 25% rests with the top ten. The sample in question was PBMCs, obtained before or after stereotactic body radiation therapy (not recorded which). The receptors stem from a donor aged 50 or older with non-small cell lung cancer.

A few counts support this clonotype. Possible read error: a much larger clone is one base away. The chain has TRBV9 and TRBJ1-6; D is unclear. This CDR3 region has 14 residues. Germline V gene sequence: CDR1 SGDLS, CDR2 YYNGEE. V lost 1 base and J 1 base, leaving 3 bases between the germline ends. The CDR3 spells CASSVRSYNSPLHF. The DNA of the CDR3 is TGTGCCAGCAGCGTAAGATCCTATAATTCACCCCTCCACTTT.

By share of the sample, this clonotype is medium-sized. The J gene is TRBJ2-7, the V gene TRBV12-3 or TRBV12-4; 8 bases align to TRBD1. V was clipped by 3 bases and J by 7 bases; unmatched bases: 5. The CDR3 sequence is 13 residues long. The CDR3 is CASSLARGREQYF. The CDR3 nucleotides are TGTGCCAGCAGTTTGGCCAGGGGGCGAGAGCAGTACTTC.

This chain uses TRBV15 with TRBJ2-3; D perhaps matches TRBD1 (6 bases). The CDR3 totals 15 residues. V was clipped by 3 bases and J by 4 bases, with 14 bases between them. The germline CDR1 and CDR2 sequences are LNHNV and YYDKDF (reference sequence). The CDR3 is CATSRPYRVSDTQYF. CDR3 nucleotides: TGTGCCACCAGCAGGCCATACAGGGTCTCAGATACGCAGTATTTT.

This clonotype occurred once. CDR3 sequence (DNA): TGTGCCAGCAGTCCGACCACCGTGACTAGCGTGAGGGCCCACGGGGAGCTGTTTTTT. Amino acid sequence: CASSPTTVTSVRAHGELFF. The V call is TRBV6-1, the J call TRBJ2-2; 8 bases map to TRBD2. This CDR3 region has 19 residues. Germline V gene lookup returns CDR1 MNHNS and CDR2 SASEGT. V lost 5 bases, J lost 7 bases, and 21 bases stayed unmatched.

This clonotype was observed many times. The rearrangement links TRBV4-2 to TRBJ2-1; 11 bases fit TRBD1. From germline, CDR1 is LGHNA and CDR2 YNFKEQ. Germline trimming cut 4 bases from V and 6 bases from J; bases unmatched to any gene: 8. CDR3 length: 16 amino acids. As DNA, the CDR3 is TGTGCCAGCAGCCGCAGGACAGGGGGCGCGACCAATGAGCAGTTCTTC. Its translation: CASSRRTGGATNEQFF.

Points on this clonotype: This may come from a read error, since a much larger clone is one base off. The rearrangement links TRBV6-1 to TRBJ2-1; 12 bases align to TRBD2. This CDR3 has 17 amino acids. Per germline, CDR1 MNHNS and CDR2 SASEGT. CDR3 sequence reads: CASSETSGTSGYNEQLF. The CDR3 DNA is TGTGCCAGCAGTGAAACCTCCGGGACTAGCGGGTACAATGAGCAGCTCTTC.

V usage is TRBV29-1 and J usage is TRBJ1-5; D gene ambiguous. The germline gives CDR1 SQVTM, CDR2 ANQGSEA. This CDR3 is 13 amino acids long. V lost 4 bases and J 6 bases, leaving 13 bases between the germline ends. CDR3 in amino acids: CSVVFACCQPQHF. The CDR3, as DNA: TGCAGCGTTGTCTTTGCTTGTTGTCAGCCCCAGCATTTT.

The table lists this clonotype with many counts. V is TRBV7-8 and J is TRBJ2-1, with D possibly TRBD2 on 5 matching bases. The CDR3 runs to 13 residues. The germline V gene has CDR1 SGHVS and CDR2 FQNEAQ. Trimming removed 5 bases from V and 8 bases from J, with 13 bases in between. CDR3 nucleotide sequence: TGTGCCAGCAGCCCCCCGGGATTTCATGAGCAGTTCTTC. Its protein product is CASSPPGFHEQFF. The full variable domain, with the rest looked up from reference TRBV7-8 and TRBJ2-1, is GAGVSQSPRYKVAKRGQDVALRCDPISGHVSLFWYQQALGQGPEFLTYFQNEAQLDKSGLPSDRFFAERPEGSVSTLKIQRTQQEDSAVYLCASSPPGFHEQFFGPGTRLTVL.

This clonotype appeared many times. V is TRBV20-1 and J is TRBJ2-5; the D is unclear. The length of the CDR3 is 13 residues. V gave up 2 bases and J gave up 0 bases, with 7 bases separating them. CDR1 and CDR2 from the germline V gene are DFQATT and SNEGSKA (reference sequence). The CDR3 here is CSARSQNQETQYF. CDR3 bases: TGCAGTGCTAGATCCCAGAACCAAGAGACCCAGTACTTC.

This clonotype appeared a few times. A read error is the likely source, as a far larger clone sits one nucleotide away. The genes are TRBV15 and TRBJ2-5; no firm D call. The DNA end is more similar to TRBJ2-1, so the J call may be wrong. CDR1 LNHNV and CDR2 YYDKDF come from the germline V gene (reference sequence). The CDR3 has 14 residues. CDR3 amino acids: CATSSGFTYSEQFF. CDR3 DNA: TGTGCCACCAGCAGCGGGTTCACCTACAGTGAGCAGTTCTTC.

As to this clonotype: One base separates it from a far larger clone, so it is likely a read error. The rearrangement joins TRBV7-3 to TRBJ2-1, with D tentatively TRBD2 (6 bases). Trimming left V 5 bases short and J 3 bases short, with 17 bases between. Germline V gene sequence: CDR1 SGHTA, CDR2 FQGTGA. CDR3 size: 16 residues. The CDR3 spells CASSHRTSRDYNEQFF. The CDR3 DNA follows: TGTGCCAGCAGCCATAGAACTAGCAGGGACTACAATGAGCAGTTCTTC.

Worth noting for this clonotype: A far larger clone is just one base off, so this is likely a read error. The chain is built from TRBV6-5 and TRBJ2-3; TRBD2 matches 8 bases. The CDR3 contains 16 residues. CDR1 and CDR2 from the germline V gene are MNHEY and SVGAGI. V lost 5 bases to trimming and J lost 3 bases; unmatched junction nucleotides: 10. The CDR3 DNA sequence: TGTGCCAGCAGTGAAGTACACGGGACTAGGACAGATACGCAGTATTTT. This codes for CASSEVHGTRTDTQYF.

This clonotype is medium-sized (0.01 to 0.1%) by share. The chain has TRBV5-1 and TRBJ2-1, with 10 bases matching TRBD2. The germline V gene has CDR1 SGHRS and CDR2 YFSETQ. V was clipped by 5 bases and J by 7 bases; unmatched bases: 6. This CDR3 spans 14 amino acids. The CDR3 loop is CASRELAGRNEQFF. CDR3 nucleotides: TGCGCCAGCAGGGAACTAGCGGGAAGGAATGAGCAGTTCTTC. The full variable domain, with the rest looked up from reference TRBV5-1 and TRBJ2-1, is KAGVTQTPRYLIKTRGQQVTLSCSPISGHRSVSWYQQTPGQGLQFLFEYFSETQRNKGNFPGRFSGRQFSNSRSEMNVSTLELGDSALYLCASRELAGRNEQFFGPGTRLTVL.

This clonotype was seen ten or more times. J is TRBJ2-5 and V is TRBV11-2; TRBD2 aligns across 8 bases. The CDR3 is 15 residues long. Trimming at V came to 5 bases and at J to 4 bases, leaving 9 bases not matched to a gene. The germline V gene encodes CDR1 SGHAT and CDR2 FQNNGV. This CDR3 is CASSPPGRARETQYF. The CDR3 nucleotides are TGTGCCAGCAGCCCCCCCGGGAGGGCCCGAGAGACCCAGTACTTC.

Regarding this clonotype: A clone one base away is much larger, so this may be a read error. The chain couples TRBV18 to TRBJ2-2, with TRBD1 matching 10 bases. This CDR3 region has 16 residues. The germline gives CDR1 KGHSH, CDR2 LQKENI. In nucleotides, the CDR3 is TGTGCCAGCTCATCACCAGGGACAGGGGTTACCGGGGAGCTGTTTTTT. Translated, it gives CASSSPGTGVTGELFF.

This clonotype ranks as medium-sized. This chain uses TRBV12-3 or TRBV12-4 with TRBJ1-6; D is perhaps TRBD1 (5 bases). Trimming pared 6 bases from V and 2 bases from J, leaving 11 bases between. CDR3 length: 15 residues. CDR3 sequence (DNA): TGTGCCAGCAGAAGGGGTCGGACCTATAATTCACCCCTCCACTTT. Amino acids: CASRRGRTYNSPLHF.

On this clonotype: Relative to the germline gene, one junction end is altered; a read error may explain this. The J gene is TRBJ1-2, the V gene TRBV19; D is uncertain. CDR1 and CDR2 (germline): LNHDA, SQIVND (reference sequence). This CDR3 spans 16 amino acids. CDR3 amino acids: CTSSIAAGYTFYGYTF. The CDR3 DNA reads TGTACCAGTAGTATTGCGGCTGGGTACACCTTCTATGGCTACACCTTC. The whole variable domain, remainder taken from reference TRBV19 and TRBJ1-2, is DGGITQSPKYLFRKEGQNVTLSCEQNLNHDAMYWYRQDPGQGLRLIYYSQIVNDFQKGDIAEGYSVSREKKESFPLTVTSAQKNPTAFYLCTSSIAAGYTFYGYTFGSGTRLTVV.

The chain employs TRBV19 and TRBJ2-1; D might be TRBD2 (5 bases). Germline V gene lookup returns CDR1 LNHDA and CDR2 SQIVND (reference sequence). The CDR3 is 15 residues long. The V end lost 3 bases, the J end lost 8 bases, and 17 bases lay between the germline ends. This chain's CDR3 is CASSIRLEVGDEQFF. The CDR3 DNA reads as TGTGCCAGTAGTATTCGCCTAGAAGTCGGGGATGAGCAGTTCTTC.

This clonotype was found many times. This chain connects TRBV27 to TRBJ1-4; D remains ambiguous. The CDR3 length is 15 residues. CDR1 and CDR2 (germline): MNHEY, SMNVEV (reference sequence). Trimming left V 7 bases short and J 8 bases short, with 20 bases between. The CDR3 DNA reads as TGTGCCAGCAAACGCAGACGAGGATCGGTCGAAAAACTGTTTTTT. Translated, it gives CASKRRRGSVEKLFF.

This clonotype is termed medium-sized (0.01 to 0.1%). The gene calls are TRBV6-1 and TRBJ2-6; TRBD1 matches 7 bases. Germline V gene data show CDR1 as MNHNS and CDR2 as SASEGT. V lost 7 bases and J lost 3; bases outside the gene matches: 9. This CDR3 has 16 amino acids. CDR3 region: CASNPSRGNGANVLTF. The CDR3 DNA reads TGTGCCAGCAATCCATCCAGGGGGAATGGGGCCAACGTCCTGACTTTC.

At least ten counts were recorded for this clonotype. This chain links TRBV9 with TRBJ2-1, with 7 bases identical to TRBD2. Germline lookup yields CDR1 SGDLS and CDR2 YYNGEE. The CDR3 loop spans 17 amino acids. The J segment lost 10 bases and the V segment lost 5 bases, leaving 21 bases of the junction unmatched. CDR3 residues: CASSNGIWDLAGDEQFF. In nucleotides, the CDR3 is TGTGCCAGCAGTAACGGAATCTGGGATCTGGCGGGAGACGAGCAGTTCTTC.

As regards this clonotype: Its ends do not fully match the called genes, so a read error is possible. The CDR3 region has the DNA TGTGCCTGTTCGCGGGGAGGGATGGGAGAGCATTACTTC. Translating gives CACSRGGMGEHYF. The chain couples TRBV30 to TRBJ2-7, with 7 positions matching TRBD2. CDR1 and CDR2 (germline): GTSNPN, SVGIG (reference sequence). The CDR3 runs to 13 residues.

This clonotype has a count of ten or more. V is TRBV28 and J is TRBJ1-2; unclear D gene. Germline CDR1 reads MDHEN; CDR2 reads SYDVKM. The CDR3 totals 13 residues. V shed 5 bases and J shed 1 base, with 8 bases lying between them. Here the CDR3 DNA reads TGTGCCAGCAGTCGCGGGATTAACTATGGCTACACCTTC. This sequence encodes CASSRGINYGYTF.

This clonotype qualifies as medium-sized. The chain employs TRBV12-3 or TRBV12-4 and TRBJ2-1; TRBD1 matches at 11 bases. This CDR3 spans 15 amino acids. Trimming removed 3 bases from V and 5 bases from J; junction bases left unmatched: 3. As DNA, the CDR3 is TGTGCCAGCAGTTTGGGGACAGGGGGGAACAATGAGCAGTTCTTC. Translation gives CASSLGTGGNNEQFF.

This clonotype came up many times. The V gene is TRBV7-9, the J gene TRBJ1-4, with no clear D. CDR1 is SEHNR, CDR2 FQNEAQ, per germline (reference sequence). Trimming shortened V by 5 bases and J by 6 bases, and 10 bases separated the two germline ends. The length of the CDR3 is 13 residues. The CDR3 region is CASSRDGYEKLFF. Here the CDR3 DNA reads TGTGCCAGCAGCAGAGATGGGTATGAAAAACTGTTTTTT.

This clonotype was counted many times. The chain employs TRBV6-1 and TRBJ1-5, with 10 nucleotides matching TRBD1. With V trimmed by 5 bases and J by 8 bases, 9 bases remained unmatched. There are 15 residues in the CDR3. Per the germline V gene, CDR1 is MNHNS and CDR2 is SASEGT. CDR3 coding DNA: TGTGCCAGCAGTCCGGGGACAGGGGATTTGAAGCCCCAGCATTTT. Its protein is CASSPGTGDLKPQHF.

This clonotype showed up many times. The genes are TRBV2 and TRBJ2-5; D is uncertain. There are 15 residues in the CDR3. From germline, CDR1 is SNHLY and CDR2 FYNNEI. The V gene lost 6 bases and the J gene lost 1 base, with 15 bases spanning the gap. DNA for the CDR3: TGTGCCAGCAGAGAGGACGGTATTGGCCAAGAGACCCAGTACTTC. It specifies CASREDGIGQETQYF.